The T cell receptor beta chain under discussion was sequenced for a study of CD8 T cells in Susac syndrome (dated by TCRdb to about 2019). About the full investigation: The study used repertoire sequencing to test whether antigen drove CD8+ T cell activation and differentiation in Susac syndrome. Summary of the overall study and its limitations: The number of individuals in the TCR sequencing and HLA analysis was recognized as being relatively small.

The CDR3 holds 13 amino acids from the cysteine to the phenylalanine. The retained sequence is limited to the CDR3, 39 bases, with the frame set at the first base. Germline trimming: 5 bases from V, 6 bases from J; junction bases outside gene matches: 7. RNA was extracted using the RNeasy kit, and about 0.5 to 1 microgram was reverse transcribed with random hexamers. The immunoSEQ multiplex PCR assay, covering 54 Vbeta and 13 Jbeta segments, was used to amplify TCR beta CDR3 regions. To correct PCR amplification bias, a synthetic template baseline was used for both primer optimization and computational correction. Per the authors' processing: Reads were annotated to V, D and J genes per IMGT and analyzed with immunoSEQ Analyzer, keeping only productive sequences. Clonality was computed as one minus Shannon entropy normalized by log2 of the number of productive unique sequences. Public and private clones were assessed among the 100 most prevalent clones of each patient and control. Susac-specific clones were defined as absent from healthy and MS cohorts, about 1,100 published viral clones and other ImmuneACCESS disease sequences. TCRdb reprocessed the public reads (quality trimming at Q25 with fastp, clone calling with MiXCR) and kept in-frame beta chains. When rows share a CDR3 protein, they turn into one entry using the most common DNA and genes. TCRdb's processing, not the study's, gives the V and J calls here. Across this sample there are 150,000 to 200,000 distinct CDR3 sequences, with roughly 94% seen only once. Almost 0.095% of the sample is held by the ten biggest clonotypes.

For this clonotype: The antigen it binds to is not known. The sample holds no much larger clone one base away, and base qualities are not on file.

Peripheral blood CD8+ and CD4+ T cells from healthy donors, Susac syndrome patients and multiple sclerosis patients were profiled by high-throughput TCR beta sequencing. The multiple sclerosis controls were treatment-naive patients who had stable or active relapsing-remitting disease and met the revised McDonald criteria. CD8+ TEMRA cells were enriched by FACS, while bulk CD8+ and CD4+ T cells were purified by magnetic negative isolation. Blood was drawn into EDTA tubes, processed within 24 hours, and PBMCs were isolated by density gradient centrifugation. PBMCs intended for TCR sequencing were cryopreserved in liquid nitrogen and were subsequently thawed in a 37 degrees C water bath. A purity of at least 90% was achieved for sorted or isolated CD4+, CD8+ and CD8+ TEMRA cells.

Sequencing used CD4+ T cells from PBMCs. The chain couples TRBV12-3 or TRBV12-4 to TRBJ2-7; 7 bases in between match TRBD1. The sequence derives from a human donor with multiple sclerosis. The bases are TGTGCCAGCAGTCGGACCACAGGGGTCGAGCAGTACTTC. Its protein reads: CASSRTTGVEQYF.